This T cell receptor beta chain came from a study of graft-versus-host responses after intestinal transplantation. As for the study in general: Transplants given to recipients were multivisceral, liver-intestinal, or isolated intestinal. Once they had received anti-thymocyte globulin induction, all recipients took tacrolimus and steroids for three to four years.

TCRdb's table, derived via immunoSEQ multiplex PCR, lists solely in-frame clones and lacks some. This table has roughly 51,000 clones, 89% appearing once. A remark on this clone: As yet, its antigen is unknown.

The study's findings and limits: HvG clone declines early post-transplant were associated with peak circulating GvH levels. Some patients had graft-donor T cell macrochimerism, and their allografts showed high graft-versus-host to host-versus-graft clonal ratios.

This sequence originates from a human donor who was the organ donor for an intestinal transplant. Material: unstimulated CD4+ T cells sorted from spleen or lymph node cells, obtained before transplant.

The CDR3 DNA reads as TGTGCCAGCAGTTGGCAGGGTAGGGTCAATCAGCCCCAGCATTTT. This gives the protein CASSWQGRVNQPQHF. The V and J genes are TRBV28 and TRBJ1-5; TRBD1 might be the D (5 bases). The CDR3 has 15 residues. Germline assignment: CDR1 MDHEN and CDR2 SYDVKM. V gave up 4 bases and J gave up 3 bases, with 13 bases separating them.